This TCR beta chain was sequenced during a study of response to subunit inactivated influenza vaccine. TCRdb called the RT-PCR reads again in MiXCR, with one record for every CDR3 protein. In the table there are roughly 700,000 distinct CDR3 sequences, approximately 15% of which are singletons. The CDR3 is made up of 15 amino acids. Germline V gives CDR1 DFQATT, CDR2 SNEGSKA (reference sequence). The J segment lost 8 bases and the V segment lost 6 bases, leaving 15 bases of the junction unmatched. This clonotype has just a few counts. Sequenced here: PBMCs from blood, sampled 14 to 15 days before vaccination. The sequence came from a man aged 50-60 years who received an inactivated influenza vaccine. The chain has TRBV20-1 and TRBJ1-2; TRBD1 matches 10 bases. The CDR3 coding sequence is TGCAGTGCCCAAATACGGGGACAGGGGATGTGGGGCTACACCTTC. Amino acid sequence: CSAQIRGQGMWGYTF.